These 12 T cell receptor beta chains share one sample of origin, sequenced in a study of identifying expanded T cells in peripheral blood. Assay: immunoSEQ multiplex PCR; the TCRdb copy retains only in-frame clones and omits some. This sample has more than 90,000 clones, with around 90% found just once. Sample: blood. The receptors here all came from a person aged 18 to 75 in good health.

This sequence joins TRBV4-3 and TRBJ1-6, with D perhaps TRBD1 (5 bases). This CDR3 has 16 residues. CDR1 is LGHNA and CDR2 is YSLEER in the germline V gene. V was shortened by 0 bases and J by 7 bases, with 13 bases between the two germline ends. The CDR3 DNA is TGCGCCAGCAGCCAAGATCCGAGGGGAAGAAATTCACCCCTCCACTTT. The encoded protein is CASSQDPRGRNSPLHF.

This rearrangement joins TRBV7-9 to TRBJ2-5; D might be TRBD2 (6 bases). Deletions cut 3 bases from V and 8 bases from J, with 10 bases between. The CDR3 covers 12 residues. Germline V CDR1 and CDR2: SEHNR, FQNEAQ (reference sequence). The CDR3 DNA reads as TGTGCCAGCAGCTTGGTGGAGGGTACCCAGTACTTC. It yields the protein CASSLVEGTQYF.

This chain uses TRBV5-1 with TRBJ1-6; D remains unclear. The V end lost 0 bases, the J end lost 3 bases, and 10 bases lay between the germline ends. The CDR3 runs 16 residues. Looked up from germline, CDR1 is SGHRS and CDR2 is YFSETQ. CDR3 coding DNA: TGCGCCAGCAGCTTGGTTGGGCAGCACTATAATTCACCCCTCCACTTT. It specifies CASSLVGQHYNSPLHF.

The chain employs TRBV4-3 and TRBJ2-7; possibly TRBD2 for D (6 bases). The CDR3 is made up of 15 amino acids. The V end was cut by 4 bases, the J end by 7 bases, with 20 bases between. Germline assignment: CDR1 LGHNA and CDR2 YSLEER. CDR3 region: CASSLRRGSRGEQYF. The DNA of the CDR3 is TGCGCCAGCAGCCTGAGGAGAGGCTCCCGGGGGGAGCAGTACTTC.

CDR3 nucleotides: TGTGCCAGCAGTTTCGACAGGGACTATGGCTACACCTTC. This sequence encodes CASSFDRDYGYTF. This chain connects TRBV27 to TRBJ1-2; 7 nucleotides match TRBD1. This CDR3 is 13 amino acids long. Germline V gene lookup returns CDR1 MNHEY and CDR2 SMNVEV (reference sequence). J lost 3 bases, V lost 3 bases, and 1 base had no gene match.

The chain employs TRBV19 and TRBJ1-2; D gene ambiguous. V lost 5 bases, J lost 1 base, and 11 bases lay in between. Germline V lookup: CDR1 LNHDA, CDR2 SQIVND (reference sequence). The CDR3 spans 14 residues. The CDR3 DNA reads TGTGCCAGTAGTGCGGCAGAATTTAACTATGGCTACACCTTC. It specifies CASSAAEFNYGYTF.

The V call is TRBV2, the J call TRBJ2-7; 10 positions agree with TRBD1. The CDR3 totals 14 residues. Germline CDR1 is SNHLY and CDR2 is FYNNEI. With V trimmed by 6 bases and J by 2 bases, 4 bases remained unmatched. This CDR3 reads CASSGQGVTYEQYF. The CDR3 DNA sequence: TGTGCCAGCAGCGGACAGGGGGTAACCTACGAGCAGTACTTC.

The rearrangement joins TRBV28 to TRBJ1-5; possible D gene TRBD1, 6 bases. This CDR3 spans 15 amino acids. Germline V gene data show CDR1 as MDHEN and CDR2 as SYDVKM. Trimming left V 5 bases short and J 3 bases short, with 14 bases between. Here the CDR3 reads CASSPGGPNNQPQHF. Here the CDR3 DNA reads TGTGCCAGCAGTCCCGGGGGGCCAAACAATCAGCCCCAGCATTTT.

V usage is TRBV4-1 and J usage is TRBJ2-1; TRBD2 aligns across 15 bases. In germline, CDR1 is MGHRA, CDR2 YSYEKL. This CDR3 has 21 residues. V lost 0 bases to trimming and J lost 7 bases; unmatched junction nucleotides: 16. The CDR3 region has the DNA TGCGCCAGCAGCCAAGAAAGGTTGCGGACTAGCGGGGGGGCTCGTCGAAATGAGCAGTTCTTC. This sequence encodes CASSQERLRTSGGARRNEQFF.

This clone came up once. This rearrangement joins TRBV5-4 to TRBJ1-2; D is perhaps TRBD1 (6 bases). Trimming removed 2 bases from V and 5 bases from J, with 10 bases in between. This CDR3 contains 13 residues. Germline CDR1 SGHNT, CDR2 YYREEE (reference sequence). CDR3 in amino acids: CASSFGTPYGYTF. The CDR3 DNA sequence: TGTGCCAGCAGCTTCGGGACACCGTATGGCTACACCTTC.

The chain links TRBV12-5 to TRBJ2-7, with 8 bases lining up with TRBD1. The CDR3 totals 14 residues. Germline V gene data show CDR1 as LGHNT and CDR2 as FRNRAP. J gave up 7 bases and V 7 bases, and 12 bases lay outside the gene matches. The CDR3 sequence is CASASGRGLGEQYF. The CDR3 DNA sequence: TGTGCTAGTGCCTCGGGCAGGGGGCTAGGTGAGCAGTACTTC.

The chain couples TRBV28 to TRBJ2-7; possibly TRBD1 for D (5 bases). The CDR3 has 17 amino acids. Looked up from germline, CDR1 is MDHEN and CDR2 is SYDVKM. V was cut by 3 bases and J by 4 bases, with 22 bases left in between. The CDR3: CASSFSPGSTVSYEQYF. The DNA of the CDR3 is TGTGCCAGCAGTTTCTCCCCAGGGTCGACGGTGAGTTACGAGCAGTACTTC.